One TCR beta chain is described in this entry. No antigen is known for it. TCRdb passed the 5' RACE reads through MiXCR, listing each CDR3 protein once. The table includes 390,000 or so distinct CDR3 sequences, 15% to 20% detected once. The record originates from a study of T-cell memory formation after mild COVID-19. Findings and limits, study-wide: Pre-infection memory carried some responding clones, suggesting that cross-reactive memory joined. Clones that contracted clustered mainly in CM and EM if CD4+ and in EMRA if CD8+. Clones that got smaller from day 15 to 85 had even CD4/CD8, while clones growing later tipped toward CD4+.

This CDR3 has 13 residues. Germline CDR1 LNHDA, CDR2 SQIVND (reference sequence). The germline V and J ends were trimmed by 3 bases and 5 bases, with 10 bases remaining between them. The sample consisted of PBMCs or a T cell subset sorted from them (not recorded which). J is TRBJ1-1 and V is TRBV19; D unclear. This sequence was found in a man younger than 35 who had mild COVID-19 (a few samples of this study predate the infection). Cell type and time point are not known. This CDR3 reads CASSIVPSTEAFF. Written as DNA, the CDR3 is TGTGCCAGTAGTATCGTACCTTCGACTGAAGCTTTCTTT.